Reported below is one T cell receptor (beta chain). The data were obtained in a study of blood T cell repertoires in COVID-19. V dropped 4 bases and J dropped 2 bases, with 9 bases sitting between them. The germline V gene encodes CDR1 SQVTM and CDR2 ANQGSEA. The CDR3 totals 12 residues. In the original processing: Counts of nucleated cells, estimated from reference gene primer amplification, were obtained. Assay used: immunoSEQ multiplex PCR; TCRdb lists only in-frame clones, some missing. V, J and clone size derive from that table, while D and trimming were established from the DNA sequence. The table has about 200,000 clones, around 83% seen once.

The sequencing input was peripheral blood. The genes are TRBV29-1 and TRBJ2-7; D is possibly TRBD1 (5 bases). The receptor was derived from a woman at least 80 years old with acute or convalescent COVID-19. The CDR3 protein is CSVVSRAYEQYF. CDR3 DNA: TGCAGCGTTGTTTCCAGGGCCTACGAGCAGTACTTC.